The 11 T cell receptor beta chains in this list originate from one sample, sequenced in a study of PD-1 blockade in classical Hodgkin lymphoma. Every single patient, without exception, relapsed after autologous stem cell transplantation, and brentuximab vedotin exposure varied. Magnetic negative selection of thawed PBMCs yielded the CD8+ T cells. TCRdb's copy holds only in-frame clones and misses some; the assay was immunoSEQ multiplex PCR. The sample contains some 5,700 clones, 45% to 65% of which appear only once. The material was CD8+ T cells from blood, obtained at baseline. The source of these receptors is a human donor with classical Hodgkin lymphoma.

In this sample, this clone turned up a few times. The chain uses TRBV7-9 and TRBJ1-4; D may be TRBD1 (5 bases). Germline loops: CDR1 SEHNR, CDR2 FQNEAQ (reference sequence). The CDR3 contains 15 residues. V was trimmed by 3 bases and J by 5 bases, leaving 13 bases between them. The CDR3 spells CASSLGPSGNEKLFF. CDR3 DNA sequence: TGTGCCAGCAGCTTGGGACCTAGCGGAAATGAAAAACTGTTTTTT.

Within the sample, this clone is large. The gene calls are TRBV7-3 and TRBJ1-1; D ambiguous. The CDR3 loop spans 13 amino acids. Between the trimmed V and J ends, which lost 2 bases and 2 bases, there was a span of 6 bases. CDR1 SGHTA and CDR2 FQGTGA come from the germline V gene. CDR3 coding DNA: TGTGCCAGCAGCTTAGAGGTCAACACTGAAGCTTTCTTT. Protein sequence: CASSLEVNTEAFF.

The J gene is TRBJ2-2, the V gene TRBV9; no firm D call. The CDR3 is 12 residues long. V was cut by 3 bases and J by 2 bases, with 2 bases left in between. Per germline, CDR1 SGDLS and CDR2 YYNGEE. Here the CDR3 DNA reads TGTGCCAGCAGCGCTAACACCGGGGAGCTGTTTTTT. Translating it yields CASSANTGELFF.

J is TRBJ2-3 and V is TRBV4-2, with TRBD2 identical over 13 bases. The V segment lost 4 bases and the J segment 5 bases; nucleotides outside the gene matches: 9. Per the germline V gene, CDR1 is LGHNA and CDR2 is YNFKEQ. The CDR3 contains 17 residues. CDR3 sequence: CASSPGLAGVSVDTQYF. The DNA of the CDR3 is TGTGCCAGCAGCCCTGGACTAGCGGGAGTATCGGTAGATACGCAGTATTTT.

The V call is TRBV11-2, the J call TRBJ2-1; TRBD2 matches at 8 bases. Losses at the gene ends were 0 bases for V and 4 bases for J; bases not matched to a gene: 5. This CDR3 comprises 16 residues. Per germline, CDR1 SGHAT and CDR2 FQNNGV. The CDR3 DNA follows: TGTGCCAGCAGCTTAGATGTGATAGCGGGATACAATGAGCAGTTCTTC. It encodes CASSLDVIAGYNEQFF.

The chain combines TRBV7-9 with TRBJ2-5, with a weak D call TRBD1 (6 bases). V was shortened by 5 bases and J by 2 bases, with 9 bases between the two germline ends. The CDR3 sequence is 13 residues long. The germline gives CDR1 SEHNR, CDR2 FQNEAQ (reference sequence). CDR3 in DNA: TGTGCCAGCAGCAGGACAGAACAAGAGACCCAGTACTTC. Its translation: CASSRTEQETQYF. Together with reference TRBV7-9 and TRBJ2-5, the CDR3 gives the full variable domain: DTGVSQNPRHKITKRGQNVTFRCDPISEHNRLYWYRQTLGQGPEFLTYFQNEAQLEKSRLLSDRFSAERPKGSFSTLEIQRTEQGDSAMYLCASSRTEQETQYFGPGTRLLVL.

This clone was observed a handful of times. This same CDR3 is encoded by further DNA sequences in the sample. The rearrangement joins TRBV7-2 to TRBJ2-7, with TRBD2 matching 9 bases. The CDR3 sequence is 15 residues long. J was trimmed by 0 bases and V by 5 bases; bases with no gene match: 5. Germline V gene data show CDR1 as SGHTA and CDR2 as FQGNSA. CDR3 region: CASSPSGTFSYEQYF. DNA of the CDR3: TGTGCCAGCAGCCCTAGCGGGACCTTCTCCTACGAGCAGTACTTC.

The J gene is TRBJ1-1, the V gene TRBV27; D call uncertain. The length of the CDR3 is 11 residues. CDR1 and CDR2 from the germline V gene are MNHEY and SMNVEV (reference sequence). Between the trimmed V and J ends, which lost 8 bases and 8 bases, there was a span of 12 bases. The DNA for the CDR3 is TGTGCCAGCGAATTACTGGGCGAAGCTTTCTTT. Amino acids: CASELLGEAFF.

In its sample, this clone ranks as medium-sized (0.01 to 0.1%). This rearrangement joins TRBV7-8 to TRBJ2-7; no definite D call. This CDR3 comprises 16 residues. Trimming took 2 bases from V and 0 from J, leaving 14 bases between them. Looked up from germline, CDR1 is SGHVS and CDR2 is FQNEAQ. CDR3 coding DNA: TGTGCCAGCAGCTTACCGATTGGGATGAGCTCCTACGAGCAGTACTTC. Translating gives CASSLPIGMSSYEQYF.

This sequence joins TRBV7-2 and TRBJ2-5; D unclear. The end of the DNA fits TRBJ2-7 better, so the J call may be wrong. Germline lookup yields CDR1 SGHTA and CDR2 FQGNSA. The CDR3 is 15 amino acids. CDR3 amino acids: CASSLALHFSYEQYF. CDR3 nucleotide sequence: TGTGCCAGCAGCTTAGCGCTCCACTTCTCCTACGAGCAGTACTTC.

V gene TRBV6-5 combines with J gene TRBJ2-3, with D perhaps assigned TRBD1 or TRBD2 (5 bases each). The CDR3 totals 11 residues. Per the germline V gene, CDR1 is MNHEY and CDR2 is SVGAGI. V lost 7 bases and J 6 bases, leaving 8 bases between the germline ends. The chain's CDR3 is CASIEGDTQYF. For the CDR3, the DNA is TGTGCCAGCATAGAGGGGGATACGCAGTATTTT.